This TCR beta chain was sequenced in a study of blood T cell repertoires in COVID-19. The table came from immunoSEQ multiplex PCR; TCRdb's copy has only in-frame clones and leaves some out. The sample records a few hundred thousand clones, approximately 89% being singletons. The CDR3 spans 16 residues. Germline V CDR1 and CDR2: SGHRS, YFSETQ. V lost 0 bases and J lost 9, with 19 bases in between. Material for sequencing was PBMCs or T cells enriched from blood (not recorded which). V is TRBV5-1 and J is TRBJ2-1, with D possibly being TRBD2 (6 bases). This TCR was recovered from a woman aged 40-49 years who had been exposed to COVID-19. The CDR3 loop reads CASSLGGAILGSEQFF. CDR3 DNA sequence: TGCGCCAGCAGCTTGGGCGGGGCAATTTTAGGCTCTGAGCAGTTCTTC.